This TCR beta chain was retrieved from a study of blood T cell repertoires in COVID-19. J lost 3 bases, V lost 5 bases, and 6 bases had no gene match. The CDR3 contains 16 residues. Germline V lookup: CDR1 SGHVS, CDR2 FNYEAQ. The data were produced by immunoSEQ multiplex PCR, yet TCRdb's version contains in-frame clones alone and is incomplete. The sample lists over 200,000 clones, roughly 90% seen once, with approximately 16% in the top ten. V gene TRBV7-6 combines with J gene TRBJ2-1, with 11 bases fitting TRBD2. The sequencing input was PBMCs or T cells enriched from blood (not recorded which). This clonotype was obtained from a man younger than 45 who had been exposed to COVID-19. CDR3 loop: CASSVTSGVYYNEQFF. In DNA, the CDR3 is TGTGCCAGCAGCGTGACTAGCGGGGTCTACTACAATGAGCAGTTCTTC.